This T cell receptor (beta chain) was identified in a study of T cell responses to AZD1222 COVID-19 vaccine. Study in general: Combined were second doses at about 4 or about 12 weeks. General study findings and limits: The donor cohort was predominantly white British with a female majority, and clonal diversity may have been underestimated.

V was cut by 2 bases and J by 7 bases, with 12 bases left in between. Germline-derived CDR1 and CDR2 are SGHVS and FQNEAQ. This CDR3 is 14 amino acids long. Notes on this clone: Its antigen is not known.

Profiled with immunoSEQ multiplex PCR; TCRdb holds only in-frame clones, not every one. Of some 150,000 clones listed, roughly 88% are singletons. The rearrangement links TRBV7-8 to TRBJ1-5; possible D gene TRBD1, 5 bases. Here the sequenced sample was peripheral blood, taken on day 0 of AZD1222 vaccination. This TCR was sampled from an adult in good health. For the CDR3, the DNA is TGTGCCAGCAGCTTACATGGGGCATTGCAGCCCCAGCATTTT. Its translation: CASSLHGALQPQHF.